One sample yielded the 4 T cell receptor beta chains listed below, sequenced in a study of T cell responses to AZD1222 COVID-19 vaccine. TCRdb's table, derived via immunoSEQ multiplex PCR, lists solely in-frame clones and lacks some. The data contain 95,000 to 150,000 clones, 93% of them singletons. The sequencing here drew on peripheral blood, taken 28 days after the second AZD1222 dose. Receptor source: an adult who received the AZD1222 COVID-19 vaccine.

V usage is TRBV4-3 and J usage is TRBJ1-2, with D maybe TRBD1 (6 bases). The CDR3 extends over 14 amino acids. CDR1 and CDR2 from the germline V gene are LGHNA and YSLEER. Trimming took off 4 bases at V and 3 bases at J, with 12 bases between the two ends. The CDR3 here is CASSRLQGDYGYTF. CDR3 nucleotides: TGCGCCAGCAGCCGATTACAGGGAGACTATGGCTACACCTTC.

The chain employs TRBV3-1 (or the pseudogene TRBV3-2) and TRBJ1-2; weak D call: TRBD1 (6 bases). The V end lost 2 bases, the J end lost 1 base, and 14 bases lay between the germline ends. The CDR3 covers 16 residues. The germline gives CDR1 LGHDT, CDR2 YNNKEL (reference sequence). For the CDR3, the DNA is TGTGCCAGCAGCCAAAGCTGGACAGCCCTTAACTATGGCTACACCTTC. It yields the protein CASSQSWTALNYGYTF.

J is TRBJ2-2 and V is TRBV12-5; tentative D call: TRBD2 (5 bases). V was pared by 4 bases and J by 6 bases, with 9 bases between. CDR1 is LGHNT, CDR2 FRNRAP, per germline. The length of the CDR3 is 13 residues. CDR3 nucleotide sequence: TGTGCTAGTGGTTCCGCGGGTGCCGGGGAGCTGTTTTTT. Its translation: CASGSAGAGELFF.

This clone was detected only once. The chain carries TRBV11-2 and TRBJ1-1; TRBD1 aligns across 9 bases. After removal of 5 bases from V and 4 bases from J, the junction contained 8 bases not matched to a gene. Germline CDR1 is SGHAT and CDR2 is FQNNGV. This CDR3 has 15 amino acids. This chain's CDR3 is CASSGAGTGRTEAFF. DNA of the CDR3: TGTGCCAGCAGCGGGGCCGGGACAGGGCGCACTGAAGCTTTCTTT.